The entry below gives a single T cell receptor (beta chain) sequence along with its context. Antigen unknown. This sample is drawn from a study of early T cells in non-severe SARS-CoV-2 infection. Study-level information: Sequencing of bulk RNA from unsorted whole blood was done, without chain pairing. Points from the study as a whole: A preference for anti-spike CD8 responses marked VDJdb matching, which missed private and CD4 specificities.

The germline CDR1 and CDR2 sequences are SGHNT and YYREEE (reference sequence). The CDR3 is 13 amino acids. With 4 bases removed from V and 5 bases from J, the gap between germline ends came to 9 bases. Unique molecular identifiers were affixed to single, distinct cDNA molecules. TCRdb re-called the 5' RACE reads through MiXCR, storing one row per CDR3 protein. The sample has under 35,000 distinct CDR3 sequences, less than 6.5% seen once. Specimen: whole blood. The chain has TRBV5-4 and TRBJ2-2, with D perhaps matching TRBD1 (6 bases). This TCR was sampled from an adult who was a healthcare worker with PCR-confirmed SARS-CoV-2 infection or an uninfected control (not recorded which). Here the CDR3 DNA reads TGTGCCAGCAGCACAGGGTCAACCGGGGAGCTGTTTTTT. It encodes CASSTGSTGELFF.